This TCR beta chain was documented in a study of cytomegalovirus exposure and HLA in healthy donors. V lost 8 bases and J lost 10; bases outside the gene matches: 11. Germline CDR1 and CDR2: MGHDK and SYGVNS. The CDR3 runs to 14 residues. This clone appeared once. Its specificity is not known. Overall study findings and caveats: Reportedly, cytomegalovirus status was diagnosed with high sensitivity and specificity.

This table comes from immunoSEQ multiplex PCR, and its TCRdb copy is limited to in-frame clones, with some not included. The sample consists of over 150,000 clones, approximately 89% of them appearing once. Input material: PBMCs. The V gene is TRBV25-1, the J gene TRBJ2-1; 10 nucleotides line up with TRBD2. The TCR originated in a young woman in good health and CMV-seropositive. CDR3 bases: TGTGCCAGCGGACGACTAGCGGGTTCGGGAGAGCAGTTCTTC. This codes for CASGRLAGSGEQFF.